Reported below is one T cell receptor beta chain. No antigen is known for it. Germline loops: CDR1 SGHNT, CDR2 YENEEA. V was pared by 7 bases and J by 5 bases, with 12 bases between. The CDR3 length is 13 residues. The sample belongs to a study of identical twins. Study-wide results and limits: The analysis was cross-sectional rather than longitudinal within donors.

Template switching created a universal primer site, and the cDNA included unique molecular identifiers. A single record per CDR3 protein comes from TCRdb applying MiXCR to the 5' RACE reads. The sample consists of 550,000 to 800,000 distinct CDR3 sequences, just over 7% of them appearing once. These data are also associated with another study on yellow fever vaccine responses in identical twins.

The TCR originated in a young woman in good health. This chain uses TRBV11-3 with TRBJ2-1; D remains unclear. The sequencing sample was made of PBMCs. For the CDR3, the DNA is TGTGCCAGCACCTTCGAGAGAGACAATGAGCAGTTCTTC. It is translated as CASTFERDNEQFF.